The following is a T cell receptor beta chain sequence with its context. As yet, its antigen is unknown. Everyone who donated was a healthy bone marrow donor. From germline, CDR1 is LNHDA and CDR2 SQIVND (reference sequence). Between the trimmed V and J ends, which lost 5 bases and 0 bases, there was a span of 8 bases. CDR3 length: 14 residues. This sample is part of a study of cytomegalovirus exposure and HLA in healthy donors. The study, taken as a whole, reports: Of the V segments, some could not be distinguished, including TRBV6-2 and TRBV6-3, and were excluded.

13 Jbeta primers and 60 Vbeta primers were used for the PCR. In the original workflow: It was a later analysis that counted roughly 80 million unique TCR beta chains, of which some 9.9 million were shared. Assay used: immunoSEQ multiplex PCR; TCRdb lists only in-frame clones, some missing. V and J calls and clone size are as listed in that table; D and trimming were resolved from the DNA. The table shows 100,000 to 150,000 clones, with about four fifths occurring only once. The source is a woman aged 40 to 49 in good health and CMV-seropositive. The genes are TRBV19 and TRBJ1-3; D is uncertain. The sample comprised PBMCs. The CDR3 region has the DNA TGTGCCAGTAGTCGGGGTATCTCTGGAAACACCATATATTTT. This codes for CASSRGISGNTIYF. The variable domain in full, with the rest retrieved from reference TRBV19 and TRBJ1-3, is DGGITQSPKYLFRKEGQNVTLSCEQNLNHDAMYWYRQDPGQGLRLIYYSQIVNDFQKGDIAEGYSVSREKKESFPLTVTSAQKNPTAFYLCASSRGISGNTIYFGEGSWLTVV.